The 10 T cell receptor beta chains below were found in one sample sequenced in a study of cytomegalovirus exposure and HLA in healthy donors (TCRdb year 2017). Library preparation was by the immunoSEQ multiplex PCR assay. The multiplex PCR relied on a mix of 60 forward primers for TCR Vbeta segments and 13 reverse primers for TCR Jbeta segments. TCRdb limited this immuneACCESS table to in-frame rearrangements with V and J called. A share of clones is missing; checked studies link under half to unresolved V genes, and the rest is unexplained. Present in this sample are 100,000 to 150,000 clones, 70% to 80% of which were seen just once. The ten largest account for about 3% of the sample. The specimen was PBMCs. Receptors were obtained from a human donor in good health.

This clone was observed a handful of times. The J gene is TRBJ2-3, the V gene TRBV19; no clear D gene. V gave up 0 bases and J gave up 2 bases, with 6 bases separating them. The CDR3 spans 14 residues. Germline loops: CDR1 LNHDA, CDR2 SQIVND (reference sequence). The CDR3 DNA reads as TGTGCCAGTAGTATAGATCCCCACACAGATACGCAGTATTTT. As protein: CASSIDPHTDTQYF.

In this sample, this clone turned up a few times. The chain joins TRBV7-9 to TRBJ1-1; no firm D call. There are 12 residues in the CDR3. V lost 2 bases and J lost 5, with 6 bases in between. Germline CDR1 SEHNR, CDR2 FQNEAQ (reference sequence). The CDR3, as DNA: TGTGCCAGCAGCTTAATTCAGACTGAAGCTTTCTTT. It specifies CASSLIQTEAFF.

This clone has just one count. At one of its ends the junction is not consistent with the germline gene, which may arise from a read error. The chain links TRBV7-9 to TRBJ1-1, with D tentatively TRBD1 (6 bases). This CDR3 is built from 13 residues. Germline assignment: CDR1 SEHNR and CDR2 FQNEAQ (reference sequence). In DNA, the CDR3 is TGTTCCAGCAGTTTAGGGGGGGGCACTGAAGCTTTCTTT. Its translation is CSSSLGGGTEAFF.

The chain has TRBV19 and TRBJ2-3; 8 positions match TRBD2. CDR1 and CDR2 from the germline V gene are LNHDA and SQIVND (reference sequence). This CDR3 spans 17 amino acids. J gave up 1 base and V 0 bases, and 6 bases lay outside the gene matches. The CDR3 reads CASSIDRGSGGTDTQYF. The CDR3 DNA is TGTGCCAGTAGTATAGATCGGGGTAGCGGGGGCACAGATACGCAGTATTTT. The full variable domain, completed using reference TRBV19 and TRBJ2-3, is DGGITQSPKYLFRKEGQNVTLSCEQNLNHDAMYWYRQDPGQGLRLIYYSQIVNDFQKGDIAEGYSVSREKKESFPLTVTSAQKNPTAFYLCASSIDRGSGGTDTQYFGPGTRLTVL.

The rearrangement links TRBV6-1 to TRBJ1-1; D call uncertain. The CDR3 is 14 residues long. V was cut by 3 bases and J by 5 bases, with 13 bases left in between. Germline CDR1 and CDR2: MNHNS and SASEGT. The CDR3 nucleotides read TGTGCCAGCAGTGACGAGGGAATGGGGACTGAAGCTTTCTTT. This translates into CASSDEGMGTEAFF.

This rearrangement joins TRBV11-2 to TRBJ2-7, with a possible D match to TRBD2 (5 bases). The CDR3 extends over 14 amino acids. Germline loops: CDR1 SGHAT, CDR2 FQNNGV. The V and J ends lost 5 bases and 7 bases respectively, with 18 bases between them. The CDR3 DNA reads TGTGCCAGCAGCGACCGAGGGCCGCCGGGAGAGCAGTACTTC. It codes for CASSDRGPPGEQYF.

DNA for the CDR3: TGTGCCAGCAGGAGACAGGGGGCCTACGAGCAGTACTTC. Translation gives CASRRQGAYEQYF. The V and J genes are TRBV28 and TRBJ2-7; 9 nucleotides agree with TRBD1. The germline CDR1 and CDR2 sequences are MDHEN and SYDVKM. V dropped 6 bases and J dropped 2; count of bases not matched to a gene: 2. This CDR3 has 13 amino acids.

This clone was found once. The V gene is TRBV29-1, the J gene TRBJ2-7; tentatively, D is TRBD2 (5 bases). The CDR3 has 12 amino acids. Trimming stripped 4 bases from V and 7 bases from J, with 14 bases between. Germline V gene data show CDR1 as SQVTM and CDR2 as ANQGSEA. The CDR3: CSVVRGPEEQYF. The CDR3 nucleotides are TGCAGCGTTGTTCGCGGGCCCGAGGAGCAGTACTTC.

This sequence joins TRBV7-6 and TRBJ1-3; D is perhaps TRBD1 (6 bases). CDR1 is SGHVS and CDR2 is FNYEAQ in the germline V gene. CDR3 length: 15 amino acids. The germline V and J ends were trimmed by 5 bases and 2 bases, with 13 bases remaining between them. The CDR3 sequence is CASSLSGGTGNTIYF. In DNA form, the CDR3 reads TGTGCCAGCAGCCTCTCGGGGGGCACTGGAAACACCATATATTTT.

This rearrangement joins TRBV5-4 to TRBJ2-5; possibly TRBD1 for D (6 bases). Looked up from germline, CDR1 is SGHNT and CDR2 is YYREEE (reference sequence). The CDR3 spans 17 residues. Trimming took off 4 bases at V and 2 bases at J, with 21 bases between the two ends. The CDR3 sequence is CASSRPTGPGVQETQYF. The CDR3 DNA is TGTGCCAGCAGCCGCCCGACAGGCCCCGGCGTGCAAGAGACCCAGTACTTC.